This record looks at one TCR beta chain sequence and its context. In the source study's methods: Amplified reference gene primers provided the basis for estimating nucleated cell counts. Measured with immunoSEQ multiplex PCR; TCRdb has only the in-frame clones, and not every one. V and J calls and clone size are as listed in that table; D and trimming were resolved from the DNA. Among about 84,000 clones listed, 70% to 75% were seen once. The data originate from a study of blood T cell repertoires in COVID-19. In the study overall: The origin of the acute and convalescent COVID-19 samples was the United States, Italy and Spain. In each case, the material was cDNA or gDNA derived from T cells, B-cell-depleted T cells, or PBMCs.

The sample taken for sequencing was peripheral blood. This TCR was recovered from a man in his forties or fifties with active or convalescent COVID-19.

CDR3 nucleotide sequence: TGTGCCAGCAGCCAACTTAGGGAGGATGGCTACACCTTC. Protein product: CASSQLREDGYTF. The chain couples TRBV14 to TRBJ1-2, with unresolved D. The length of the CDR3 is 13 residues. Per germline, CDR1 SGHDN and CDR2 FVKESK. V was cut by 2 bases and J by 6 bases, with 10 bases left in between.